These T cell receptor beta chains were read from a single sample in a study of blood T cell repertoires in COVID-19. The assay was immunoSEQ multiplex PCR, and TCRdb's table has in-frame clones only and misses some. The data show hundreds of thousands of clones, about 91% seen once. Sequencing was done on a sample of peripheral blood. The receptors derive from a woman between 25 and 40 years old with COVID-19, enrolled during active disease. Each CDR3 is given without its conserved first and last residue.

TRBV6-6 ASSYHTGGRQPQH
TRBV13 ASSLGSGGPPSYNEQF
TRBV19 ASSRGRDQPQH
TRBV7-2 ASSLVASGSREQY
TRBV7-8 ASSLAREITGELF
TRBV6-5 ASSYGRAQETQY
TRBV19 ASSIRGQPQH
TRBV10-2 ASSGQGAQNTEAF
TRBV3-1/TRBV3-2 ASSHTGSGNTIY
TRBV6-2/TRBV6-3 ASSYTGGDTGELF
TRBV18 ASSRGQGGMGETQY
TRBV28 ASSAAWEDNQPQH
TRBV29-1 SVTGLAAQTVGF
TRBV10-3 AISERLASTDTQY
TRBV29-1 SVDFRGRYNEQF
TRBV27 ASSPGGWEQF
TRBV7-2 ASSPTGTETYGYT
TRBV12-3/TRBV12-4 ASSLRGWETQY
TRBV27 ASSFTGLAGAVEQF
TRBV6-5 ASRPQGTNEKLF
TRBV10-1 ASSGTSGGALVNEQF
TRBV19 ASSIGPLRGGHEQY
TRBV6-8 ASSYLGGNEQF
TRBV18 ASSPTGGWSPLH
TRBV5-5 ASSLVASGANVLT
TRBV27 ASSLGTGLGDYGYT
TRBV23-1 ASTSVPEQGLNQPQH
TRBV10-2 ASSATSPGKLF
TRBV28 ASSPGAGGSGANVLT
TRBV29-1 SVEEDRGNEQF
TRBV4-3 ASSQDIASGYNEQF
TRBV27 ASSLRGTGNTEAF
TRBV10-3 AISEDIDRSPLH
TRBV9 ASSVASPGEKLF
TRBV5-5 ASSSRGGDTSNQPQH
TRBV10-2 ASSEQGEIYEQY
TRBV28 ASSFLSRDRRRELF
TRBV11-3 ASSPAQGTNTGELF
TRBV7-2 ASTPGSGSGANVLT
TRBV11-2 ASSPRPQGTQNIQY
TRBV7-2 ASSLVPGPPWYGYT
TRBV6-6 ASSYEQDNSPLH
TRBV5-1 ASSIGLGGETQY
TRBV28 ASLTRGAGNTIY
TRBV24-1 ATSDLPPPEATGELF
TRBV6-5 ASSPGTGAATEAF
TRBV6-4 ASKLTGTGRANYGYT
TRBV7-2 ASSPERGSPLH
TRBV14 ASSQSGQGFYEQY
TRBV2 ASTPLTGAPPNTDTQY
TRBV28 ASRTDQGTYGYT
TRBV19 ASSNPLGPSAQPQH